This T cell receptor beta chain was profiled in a study of T cell repertoires in cytomegalovirus infection. Whole-study context: Public TCR beta signatures indicated both CMV infection and matching HLA type. Notes on the study in general: Based on cumulative public TCR beta family frequency, carriers of CMV plus the relevant HLA were identified. Clonotype analysis showed dominance of the ex vivo response by HLA-C-restricted CMV-specific TCR beta clonotypes.

A remark on this clonotype: Antigen: not known.

A single record per CDR3 protein comes from TCRdb applying MiXCR to the reads. The data show 400,000 or so distinct CDR3 sequences, approximately 31% seen once. CDR3 length equals 16 residues. The germline V gene has CDR1 MRHNA and CDR2 SNTAGT. V gave up 2 bases and J gave up 0 bases; unmatched junction bases: 2. The source material was PBMCs. This receptor was obtained from a human donor in good health (CMV status not recorded). Some clones in this sample may be carry-over from other donors' samples. V gene TRBV6-4 combines with J gene TRBJ1-4, with 8 bases fitting TRBD1. CDR3 sequence: CASSDGQGTTNEKLFF. The CDR3, as DNA: TGTGCCAGCAGTGACGGACAGGGTACAACTAATGAAAAACTGTTTTTT.